This is a list of T cell receptor beta chains from one sample in a study of cytomegalovirus exposure and HLA in healthy donors. This table comes from immunoSEQ multiplex PCR, and its TCRdb copy is limited to in-frame clones, with some not included. The sample records 150,000 to 200,000 clones, about 9% being singletons. Specimen: PBMCs. These receptors came from a woman in her 30s in good health and CMV-seropositive. Both conserved end residues are part of each CDR3. The D gene is left open where the match is weak. Size is stated for part of the rows, as once, few or many counts, or as a class when the clone is expanded.

v_call	d_call	clone_size	j_call	cdr3_nt	cdr3_aa
TRBV7-8	NA	many	TRBJ2-1	TGTGCCAGCAGCTTAACAGACAATGAGCAGTTCTTC	CASSLTDNEQFF
TRBV29-1	NA	few	TRBJ1-2	TGCAGCGTTACGGACTTCCAGACGAATGGCTACACCTTC	CSVTDFQTNGYTF
TRBV2	TRBD2	few	TRBJ2-7	TGTGCCAGCAGTGACGGGGGGAACTACGAGCAGTACTTC	CASSDGGNYEQYF
TRBV11-2	NA	few	TRBJ2-1	TGTGCCAGCAGCTTAATCCCACAGGGAGTAGGGGAGCAGTTCTTC	CASSLIPQGVGEQFF
TRBV20-1	NA	NA	TRBJ1-1	TGCAGTGCTAGGAGGATACCCGAAGCTTTCTTT	CSARRIPEAFF
TRBV6-1	NA	NA	TRBJ2-6	TGTGCCAGCCGGTGGGACTTAGCTGGGGCCAACGTCCTGACTTTC	CASRWDLAGANVLTF
TRBV5-1	NA	NA	TRBJ1-1	TGCGCCAGCAGCTCACTCCCCCCAGGGGTATCGAACACTGAAGCTTTCTTT	CASSSLPPGVSNTEAFF
TRBV7-9	NA	few	TRBJ2-7	TGTGCCAGCAGGTCAACAGAGAACGAGCAGTACTTC	CASRSTENEQYF
TRBV7-9	NA	NA	TRBJ2-7	TGTGCCAGCAGCGCTGGGCTATCGGACGAGCAGTACTTC	CASSAGLSDEQYF
TRBV5-1	TRBD2	NA	TRBJ2-2	TGCGCCAGCAGCTTGGCCCTAGCGGGAGGCGTGGGGGAGCTGTTTTTT	CASSLALAGGVGELFF
TRBV11-2	NA	few	TRBJ2-1	TGTGCCAGCAGCTTACAGACTAGAGAGCAGTTCTTC	CASSLQTREQFF
TRBV11-2	NA	NA	TRBJ2-7	TGTGCCAGCAGCCCATATATGCCAGGGGTGCGAATGAACGAGCAGTACTTC	CASSPYMPGVRMNEQYF
TRBV6-4	NA	NA	TRBJ2-2	TGTGCCAGCAGTGCCCCAAACACCGGGGAGCTGTTTTTT	CASSAPNTGELFF
TRBV6-5	TRBD1	NA	TRBJ1-5	TGTGCCAGCAGCCCACAGGGGATTGGTAATCAGCCCCAGCATTTT	CASSPQGIGNQPQHF
TRBV5-1	TRBD1	NA	TRBJ1-6	TGCGCCAGCAGCTCTGACAGGGGGAGTAATTCACCCCTCCACTTT	CASSSDRGSNSPLHF
TRBV6-5	NA	few	TRBJ1-4	TGTGCCACGCGAAAGGCGGCTAATGAAAAACTGTTTTTT	CATRKAANEKLFF
TRBV27	NA	NA	TRBJ1-2	TGTGCCAGCAGTTCCCACGGTGACTTGAGCGGCTACACCTTC	CASSSHGDLSGYTF
TRBV10-3	TRBD1	NA	TRBJ1-1	TGTGCCAGCTACGGACAGGGCGCGGGAGCTTTCTTT	CASYGQGAGAFF
TRBV10-3	NA	NA	TRBJ1-2	TGTGCCATCAGTGAGTCGCCAGGGAGGGGGGGCTCCCTCTATGGCTACACCTTC	CAISESPGRGGSLYGYTF
TRBV7-2	TRBD1	few	TRBJ1-2	TGTGCCAGCAGCTTAAGGGGGCGCATAGGCTACACCTTC	CASSLRGRIGYTF
TRBV27	NA	many	TRBJ2-1	TGTGCCAGCAGTCCCCAGGGTGTGGGAAACAATGAGCAGTTCTTC	CASSPQGVGNNEQFF
TRBV7-9	TRBD1	NA	TRBJ1-2	TGTGCCAGCAGCTTTAGTGGCCGACAGGGCGCCTATGGCTACACCTTC	CASSFSGRQGAYGYTF
TRBV18	NA	NA	TRBJ2-7	TGTGCCAGCTCACCCGTCTACGAGCAGTACTTC	CASSPVYEQYF
TRBV27	TRBD2	NA	TRBJ2-7	TGTGCCAGCAGTTTACTAGCGGGGGGCCTCCCCTACGAGCAGTACTTC	CASSLLAGGLPYEQYF
TRBV4-2	TRBD2	few	TRBJ2-7	TGTGCCAGCAGCCCCCTGGGGGTGATCAGCGGGAGGGCAATTAGTTCCTACGAGCAGTACTTC	CASSPLGVISGRAISSYEQYF
TRBV27	TRBD1	NA	TRBJ2-7	TGTGCCAGCAGTTTAGCAACAGGGGGCATCTACGAGCAGTACTTC	CASSLATGGIYEQYF
TRBV5-1	NA	few	TRBJ2-1	TGCGCCAGCAGCCGAGGCCGGGGGACTCCCCGCGGAAATGAGCAGTTCTTC	CASSRGRGTPRGNEQFF
TRBV19	NA	few	TRBJ1-5	TGTGCCAGTAGTATTCTTCGGTTCGATAGCAATCAGCCCCAGCATTTT	CASSILRFDSNQPQHF
TRBV7-2	NA	few	TRBJ2-7	TGTGCCAGCAGCTTAGGGGTGGGAGTGGGCGAGCAGTACTTC	CASSLGVGVGEQYF
TRBV30	TRBD2	NA	TRBJ2-7	TGTGCCTGGAGTCCACACACTAGCGGCCCCCACGAGCAGTACTTC	CAWSPHTSGPHEQYF
TRBV29-1	NA	NA	TRBJ2-3	TGCAGCGCCGAGCCAGATACGCAGTATTTT	CSAEPDTQYF